This T cell receptor (beta chain) is drawn from a study of blood T cell repertoires in COVID-19. The CDR3 loop spans 14 amino acids. The junction had 7 bases not matched to a gene; V was cut back by 6 bases and J by 5 bases. Per germline, CDR1 SGHAT and CDR2 FQDESV (reference sequence). Method: immunoSEQ multiplex PCR; TCRdb's copy keeps in-frame clones and lacks some. The table shows 130,000 to 150,000 clones, with 85% to 90% occurring only once. This clone was counted between two and nine times. This TCR derives from a woman between 45 and 60 years old with active or convalescent COVID-19. The material sequenced was peripheral blood. The gene calls are TRBV11-1 and TRBJ2-7, with TRBD1 matching 10 bases. This CDR3 reads CASSLDRGADEQYF. The CDR3 DNA reads TGTGCCAGCAGTTTGGACAGGGGGGCGGACGAGCAGTACTTC.